One sample yielded the 5 T cell receptor beta chains listed below, sequenced in a study of T cells in Graves' hyperthyroidism and ophthalmopathy. RNA transcripts served as the template for amplifying TCR beta CDR3 regions. The HTBI primer set drove a first-round RT-PCR of the TCR CDR3. TCRdb re-derived calls from the multiplex PCR reads in MiXCR, one entry per CDR3 protein. This sample has around 760,000 distinct CDR3 sequences; roughly a third occur once, and the top ten carry around 30%. Material: blood. The source of these receptors is a woman in her thirties or forties with Graves' hyperthyroidism.

The chain carries TRBV4-3 and TRBJ2-7; no reliable D call. This CDR3 is built from 17 residues. The V and J ends lost 1 base and 2 bases respectively, with 18 bases between them. CDR1 LGHNA and CDR2 YSLEER come from the germline V gene. The CDR3 is CASSQAVQDSKTYEQYF. CDR3 nucleotides: TGCGCCAGCAGCCAAGCGGTTCAGGATTCCAAAACCTACGAGCAGTACTTC.

This clonotype was counted at least ten times. The gene calls are TRBV20-1 and TRBJ1-2, with TRBD1 as a possible D gene (6 bases). The germline gives CDR1 DFQATT, CDR2 SNEGSKA (reference sequence). The CDR3 totals 14 residues. V was pared by 5 bases and J by 3 bases, with 16 bases between. In DNA, the CDR3 is TGCAGTGCTTTCCCAGCGGGGGCATACTATGGCTACACCTTC. This sequence encodes CSAFPAGAYYGYTF.

This clonotype was detected many times. This chain uses TRBV6-5 with TRBJ1-1; 7 nucleotides line up with TRBD1. In germline, CDR1 is MNHEY, CDR2 SVGAGI. The CDR3 covers 13 residues. V dropped 5 bases and J dropped 4; count of bases not matched to a gene: 4. The chain's CDR3 is CASSGGTATEAFF. The CDR3 nucleotides read TGTGCCAGCAGTGGGGGGACAGCCACTGAAGCTTTCTTT.

This clonotype was detected only once. The chain combines TRBV12-3 or TRBV12-4 with TRBJ2-1; perhaps D is TRBD1 or TRBD2 (5 bases each). Trimming took off 6 bases at V and 9 bases at J, with 15 bases between the two ends. The CDR3 length is 13 residues. The CDR3, as DNA: TGTGCCAGCAGGGGGGTAGGTGGAAGTGAGCAGTTCTTC. Its protein is CASRGVGGSEQFF.

Comments on this clonotype: Germline and junction disagree at one end, which may indicate a read error. The chain recombines TRBV24-1 with TRBJ2-7; D call uncertain. CDR1 KGHDR and CDR2 SFDVKD come from the germline V gene. This CDR3 comprises 13 residues. The CDR3 DNA reads TGTGCCAGCAGTTTAGGGATAGGGCGCGAGCAGTACTTC. It codes for CASSLGIGREQYF.